Shown below are 18 T cell receptor beta chains from a single sample sequenced in a study of T-cell memory formation after mild COVID-19. TCRdb used MiXCR to reprocess the 5' RACE reads, holding one entry per CDR3 protein. The repertoire includes more than 35,000 distinct CDR3 sequences, around 6.1% of them detected once, and 0.7% to 0.9% sits in the top ten. Material for sequencing was PBMCs or a T cell subset sorted from them (not recorded which). The receptors stem from an adult who had mild COVID-19 (a few samples of this study predate the infection). Cell type and time point are not known.

This clonotype is labeled medium-sized. In DNA form, the CDR3 reads TGTGCCAGCAGCTTCGTTACAGGGGGGTACAATGAGCAGTTCTTC. Protein sequence: CASSFVTGGYNEQFF. The rearrangement uses TRBV7-9 and TRBJ2-1, with 8 bases identical to TRBD1. The germline gives CDR1 SEHNR, CDR2 FQNEAQ (reference sequence). The CDR3 runs 15 residues. V gave up 3 bases and J gave up 4 bases; unmatched junction bases: 5.

This clonotype was observed a few times. The chain couples TRBV30 to TRBJ2-7; no reliable D call. The CDR3 runs to 13 residues. Germline CDR1 and CDR2: GTSNPN and SVGIG (reference sequence). V was clipped by 3 bases and J by 2 bases, with 11 bases between them. CDR3 sequence reads: CAWSNLVPYEQYF. The CDR3 bases are TGTGCCTGGAGCAATTTAGTCCCCTACGAGCAGTACTTC.

This clonotype was counted many times. Compared with germline, one end of the junction differs, possibly owing to a read error. The V call is TRBV7-6, the J call TRBJ2-7, with D unresolved. The CDR3 contains 13 residues. The germline CDR1 and CDR2 sequences are SGHVS and FNYEAQ. CDR3 coding DNA: TGTGCCAGCAGTTTAGACACCCCCTACGAGCAGTACTTC. Residues: CASSLDTPYEQYF.

This clonotype has more than one count but fewer than ten. This chain links TRBV12-5 with TRBJ1-6; 7 positions agree with TRBD1. CDR3 length: 14 residues. CDR1 and CDR2 (germline): LGHNT, FRNRAP. V dropped 7 bases and J dropped 10; count of bases not matched to a gene: 10. The chain's CDR3 is CASAAMTGSSPLHF. Written as DNA, the CDR3 is TGTGCTAGTGCCGCTATGACAGGGTCCTCACCCCTCCACTTT. The whole variable domain, filled in from reference TRBV12-5 and TRBJ1-6, reads DARVTQTPRHKVTEMGQEVTMRCQPILGHNTVFWYRQTMMQGLELLAYFRNRAPLDDSGMPKDRFSAEMPDATLATLKIQPSEPRDSAVYFCASAAMTGSSPLHFGNGTRLTVT.

V usage is TRBV3-1 and J usage is TRBJ2-5; D gene unclear. This CDR3 comprises 14 residues. Germline V CDR1 and CDR2: LGHDT, YNNKEL (reference sequence). Trimming stripped 2 bases from V and 4 bases from J, with 11 bases between. CDR3 in DNA: TGTGCCAGCAGCCAAATAGGAGACGGAGAGACCCAGTACTTC. This sequence encodes CASSQIGDGETQYF.

In this sample, this clonotype is medium-sized. V is TRBV4-3 and J is TRBJ2-2; 7 positions match TRBD2. This CDR3 contains 17 residues. With V trimmed by 0 bases and J by 4 bases, 8 bases remained unmatched. CDR1 is LGHNA and CDR2 is YSLEER in the germline V gene. CDR3 in amino acids: CASSQDMAGVSTGELFF. The CDR3 DNA reads TGCGCCAGCAGCCAAGATATGGCGGGAGTTAGCACCGGGGAGCTGTTTTTT.

In its sample, this clonotype was seen many times. The V gene is TRBV7-9, the J gene TRBJ2-7; TRBD1 matches 7 bases. The CDR3 consists of 15 residues. Germline values: CDR1 SEHNR, CDR2 FQNEAQ (reference sequence). The V segment lost 5 bases and the J segment 4 bases; nucleotides outside the gene matches: 11. The CDR3 DNA is TGTGCCAGCAGCCGCCCGACAGGGTTTAGGTACGAGCAGTACTTC. It translates to CASSRPTGFRYEQYF. Complete variable domain (other parts from reference TRBV7-9 and TRBJ2-7): DTGVSQNPRHKITKRGQNVTFRCDPISEHNRLYWYRQTLGQGPEFLTYFQNEAQLEKSRLLSDRFSAERPKGSFSTLEIQRTEQGDSAMYLCASSRPTGFRYEQYFGPGTRLTVT.

The sample holds a few counts of this clonotype. J is TRBJ2-1 and V is TRBV3-1, with D possibly being TRBD2 (7 bases). The V end was cut by 4 bases, the J end by 7 bases, with 17 bases between. CDR3 size: 15 residues. Per the germline V gene, CDR1 is LGHDT and CDR2 is YNNKEL (reference sequence). CDR3 sequence reads: CASSPLGGLGNEQFF. CDR3 DNA sequence: TGTGCCAGCAGCCCACTGGGGGGGCTGGGGAATGAGCAGTTCTTC.

This clonotype came up a few times. This chain joins TRBV5-1 and TRBJ2-2; 10 bases match TRBD1. The CDR3 length is 16 residues. The ends lost 5 bases at V and 3 bases at J; junction bases unmatched: 7. Germline V gives CDR1 SGHRS, CDR2 YFSETQ. CDR3 region: CASRPRQGADTGELFF. CDR3 DNA sequence: TGCGCCAGCAGACCCCGACAGGGGGCCGACACCGGGGAGCTGTTTTTT.

This clonotype is categorized as medium-sized. This sequence joins TRBV12-3 or TRBV12-4 and TRBJ2-6, with TRBD1 identical over 7 bases. The CDR3 length is 17 residues. The J segment lost 4 bases and the V segment lost 6 bases, leaving 12 bases of the junction unmatched. This CDR3 reads CASSPGDSLYGANVLTF. For the CDR3, the DNA is TGTGCCAGCAGCCCCGGGGACAGCCTCTACGGGGCCAACGTCCTGACTTTC.

There are many counts of this clonotype. This chain joins TRBV20-1 and TRBJ2-7, with TRBD2 matching over 7 bases. V lost 4 bases to trimming and J lost 4 bases; unmatched junction nucleotides: 10. CDR1 and CDR2 from the germline V gene are DFQATT and SNEGSKA (reference sequence). The CDR3 runs to 14 residues. The CDR3 DNA is TGCAGTGCTACCTCGGGGACTACTGAATACGAGCAGTACTTC. Translating gives CSATSGTTEYEQYF.

In this sample, this clonotype turned up many times. The J gene is TRBJ2-1, the V gene TRBV6-5; tentatively, D is TRBD1 (6 bases). CDR3 size: 13 residues. Deletions cut 8 bases from V and 9 bases from J, with 17 bases between. The germline V gene has CDR1 MNHEY and CDR2 SVGAGI. The chain's CDR3 is CASRDRFKGEQFF. The CDR3 DNA sequence: TGTGCCAGCCGAGACAGGTTTAAGGGTGAGCAGTTCTTC.

The chain links TRBV15 to TRBJ2-3; D gene ambiguous. V gave up 0 bases and J gave up 1 base, with 5 bases separating them. Germline lookup yields CDR1 LNHNV and CDR2 YYDKDF (reference sequence). This CDR3 has 14 amino acids. In nucleotides, the CDR3 is TGTGCCACCAGCAGAGACAGTCGCACAGATACGCAGTATTTT. Amino acids: CATSRDSRTDTQYF. Looking up the rest from reference TRBV15 and TRBJ2-3 gives the full variable domain: DAMVIQNPRYQVTQFGKPVTLSCSQTLNHNVMYWYQQKSSQAPKLLFHYYDKDFNNEADTPDNFQSRRPNTSFCFLDIRSPGLGDTAMYLCATSRDSRTDTQYFGPGTRLTVL.

This clonotype came up a few times. The chain carries TRBV6-6 and TRBJ1-6; TRBD1 matches at 8 bases. V shed 8 bases and J 6 bases; nucleotides not matched to a gene: 3. CDR3 size: 13 residues. Germline CDR1 reads MNHNY; CDR2 reads SVGAGI (reference sequence). CDR3 region: CASGTGGNSPLHF. The CDR3 DNA reads TGTGCCAGCGGTACAGGGGGTAATTCACCCCTCCACTTT.

The gene calls are TRBV19 and TRBJ2-2; D possibly matches TRBD1 or TRBD2 (5 bases each). In germline, CDR1 is LNHDA, CDR2 SQIVND (reference sequence). Trimming pared 7 bases from V and 0 bases from J, leaving 15 bases between. This CDR3 spans 16 amino acids. CDR3 DNA: TGTGCCAGTATGCGTTTCCTGGGGGCGAACACCGGGGAGCTGTTTTTT. It codes for CASMRFLGANTGELFF. Drawing the rest from reference TRBV19 and TRBJ2-2, the complete variable domain is DGGITQSPKYLFRKEGQNVTLSCEQNLNHDAMYWYRQDPGQGLRLIYYSQIVNDFQKGDIAEGYSVSREKKESFPLTVTSAQKNPTAFYLCASMRFLGANTGELFFGEGSRLTVL.

CDR3 residues: CASSFQGGYNNEQFF. The CDR3 DNA follows: TGTGCCAGCAGCTTTCAGGGGGGGTACAACAATGAGCAGTTCTTC. The V gene is TRBV7-3, the J gene TRBJ2-1, with D perhaps TRBD1 or TRBD2 (7 bases each). The CDR3 totals 15 residues. Trimming left V 3 bases short and J 5 bases short, with 14 bases between. The germline V gene encodes CDR1 SGHTA and CDR2 FQGTGA.

This clonotype occurred many times. The J gene is TRBJ2-7, the V gene TRBV28, with 9 bases matching TRBD1. The CDR3 totals 14 residues. V shed 5 bases, J shed 5 bases, and the junction held 7 bases outside the gene matches. In germline, CDR1 is MDHEN, CDR2 SYDVKM. CDR3 DNA: TGTGCCAGCAGTCCGTCGACAGGGGGGGACGAGCAGTACTTC. Translating it yields CASSPSTGGDEQYF.

This clonotype turned up a few times. This chain uses TRBV20-1 with TRBJ2-2; perhaps TRBD2 as D (5 bases). Germline loops: CDR1 DFQATT, CDR2 SNEGSKA (reference sequence). The CDR3 extends over 15 amino acids. V gave up 0 bases and J gave up 5 bases, with 13 bases separating them. The CDR3 nucleotides read TGCAGTGCTAGAGATGCCGGGGTAGGAACCGGGGAGCTGTTTTTT. Its protein is CSARDAGVGTGELFF.